A single sample gave rise to the 19 T cell receptor beta chains below, sequenced in a study of T cells in Graves' hyperthyroidism and ophthalmopathy. Regions amplified from RNA transcripts were the TCR beta CDR3 regions. HTBI primers were employed in a first-round RT-PCR of the TCR CDR3. TCRdb itself ran the multiplex PCR reads through MiXCR, one entry per CDR3 protein. This sample has fewer than 750,000 distinct CDR3 sequences, with more than 12% found just once. The sequencing sample was made of blood. These receptors were obtained from a woman in her forties or fifties with Graves' ophthalmopathy.

This clonotype was counted only a few times. This chain connects TRBV6-1 to TRBJ1-3; TRBD1 matches at 9 bases. J gave up 3 bases and V 6 bases, and 12 bases lay outside the gene matches. The CDR3 has 17 amino acids. Per the germline V gene, CDR1 is MNHNS and CDR2 is SASEGT. The CDR3 coding sequence is TGTGCCAGCAGCAACAGTAACCGGGACAGGGATGGAAACACCATATATTTT. Its protein product is CASSNSNRDRDGNTIYF.

The table lists this clonotype with many counts. The J gene is TRBJ2-7, the V gene TRBV18, with TRBD1 matching over 8 bases. The CDR3 is 15 residues long. Germline CDR1 reads KGHSH; CDR2 reads LQKENI. After removal of 1 base from V and 5 bases from J, the junction contained 7 bases not matched to a gene. CDR3 DNA: TGTGCCAGCTCACCACAACAGGGGGTCACCCACGAGCAGTACTTC. As protein: CASSPQQGVTHEQYF.

Ten or more counts support this clonotype. This chain joins TRBV6-1 and TRBJ2-1; D is undetermined. The V and J ends lost 6 bases and 6 bases respectively, with 15 bases between them. The CDR3 runs 14 residues. Germline-derived CDR1 and CDR2 are MNHNS and SASEGT. The CDR3 is CASRLDQAVNEQFF. In DNA, the CDR3 is TGTGCCAGCAGGTTGGACCAGGCGGTCAATGAGCAGTTCTTC.

This clonotype was observed at least ten times. The rearrangement uses TRBV6-2 or TRBV6-3 and TRBJ1-1; D is unclear. Trimming removed 6 bases from V and 9 bases from J, with 14 bases in between. Germline values: CDR1 MNHEY, CDR2 SVGEGT. The CDR3 is made up of 12 amino acids. CDR3 loop: CASSLGLMKAFF. The DNA for the CDR3 is TGTGCCAGCAGCCTCGGACTCATGAAAGCTTTCTTT.

This clonotype has only a few counts. The chain links TRBV6-1 to TRBJ2-7, with a weak D call TRBD1 (5 bases). The V gene lost 5 bases and the J gene lost 0 bases, with 11 bases spanning the gap. Looked up from germline, CDR1 is MNHNS and CDR2 is SASEGT. The CDR3 has 14 residues. CDR3 loop: CASSPNQGSYEQYF. DNA for the CDR3: TGTGCCAGCAGTCCCAATCAGGGCTCCTACGAGCAGTACTTC.

The genes are TRBV27 and TRBJ1-1, with no clear D. This CDR3 has 14 residues. V was trimmed by 2 bases and J by 4 bases, leaving 11 bases between them. The germline V gene has CDR1 MNHEY and CDR2 SMNVEV (reference sequence). As DNA, the CDR3 is TGTGCCAGCAGTTTACGGCCCGGTGGCACTGAAGCTTTCTTT. Translating it yields CASSLRPGGTEAFF.

This chain uses TRBV24-1 with TRBJ2-3; 9 bases agree with TRBD2. V shed 1 base and J 4 bases; nucleotides not matched to a gene: 5. This CDR3 is built from 16 residues. CDR1 and CDR2 (germline): KGHDR, SFDVKD. CDR3 bases: TGTGCCACCAGTGATTTCGGCGGGAGGGAAGCAGATACGCAGTATTTT. Its translation is CATSDFGGREADTQYF.

This clonotype was seen many times. V gene TRBV27 combines with J gene TRBJ1-1; D call uncertain. This CDR3 contains 14 residues. CDR1 is MNHEY and CDR2 is SMNVEV in the germline V gene (reference sequence). V was shortened by 5 bases and J by 0 bases, with 10 bases between the two germline ends. In DNA form, the CDR3 reads TGTGCCAGCAGTAGGGCGCGGGTGAACACTGAAGCTTTCTTT. Translation gives CASSRARVNTEAFF.

The chain links TRBV2 to TRBJ1-1; possibly TRBD1 for D (5 bases). This CDR3 region has 17 residues. V dropped 1 base and J dropped 3 bases, with 18 bases sitting between them. The germline V gene encodes CDR1 SNHLY and CDR2 FYNNEI. The CDR3 region has the DNA TGTGCCAGCAGTGAAGTGGCAGGGAAAGCGGCGTACACTGAAGCTTTCTTT. Protein product: CASSEVAGKAAYTEAFF. Supplemented by reference TRBV2 and TRBJ1-1, the full variable domain reads EPEVTQTPSHQVTQMGQEVILRCVPISNHLYFYWYRQILGQKVEFLVSFYNNEISEKSEIFDDQFSVERPDGSNFTLKIRSTKLEDSAMYFCASSEVAGKAAYTEAFFGQGTRLTVV.

This chain joins TRBV6-1 and TRBJ1-2, with 9 bases lining up with TRBD1. The CDR3 spans 12 residues. CDR1 is MNHNS, CDR2 SASEGT, per germline. V dropped 6 bases and J dropped 7; count of bases not matched to a gene: 3. The CDR3 region has the DNA TGTGCCAGCAGCACAGGGGGCGCTGGCTACACCTTC. Amino acid sequence: CASSTGGAGYTF.

The V gene is TRBV7-2, the J gene TRBJ1-3; tentatively, D is TRBD1 (5 bases). Germline CDR1 is SGHTA and CDR2 is FQGNSA. This CDR3 comprises 16 residues. V lost 0 bases and J 8 bases, leaving 17 bases between the germline ends. For the CDR3, the DNA is TGTGCCAGCAGCTTAGCGTCAAGGGTTCTGGGACACACCATATATTTT. Protein product: CASSLASRVLGHTIYF.

In this sample, this clonotype turned up a few times. This chain links TRBV19 with TRBJ2-1, with D possibly TRBD2 on 5 matching bases. Germline V lookup: CDR1 LNHDA, CDR2 SQIVND (reference sequence). Trimming stripped 0 bases from V and 6 bases from J, with 12 bases between. The CDR3 consists of 15 residues. The CDR3 DNA reads TGTGCCAGTAGTATAGATCTGAGGGTAGTCAATGAGCAGTTCTTC. It specifies CASSIDLRVVNEQFF. Together with reference TRBV19 and TRBJ2-1, the CDR3 gives the full variable domain: DGGITQSPKYLFRKEGQNVTLSCEQNLNHDAMYWYRQDPGQGLRLIYYSQIVNDFQKGDIAEGYSVSREKKESFPLTVTSAQKNPTAFYLCASSIDLRVVNEQFFGPGTRLTVL.

The V call is TRBV4-1, the J call TRBJ2-7, with 7 bases that match TRBD2. V lost 4 bases, J lost 7 bases, and 19 bases stayed unmatched. The CDR3 spans 17 residues. Germline V gene sequence: CDR1 MGHRA, CDR2 YSYEKL. CDR3 coding DNA: TGCGCCAGCAGCCCACTAGCGTCCGGCTCCACATGGGGGGAGCAGTACTTC. Its protein is CASSPLASGSTWGEQYF.

This clonotype occurred many times. V is TRBV28 and J is TRBJ1-1; D is perhaps TRBD1 (5 bases). The length of the CDR3 is 16 residues. V was trimmed by 5 bases and J by 5 bases, leaving 21 bases between them. Germline V gene sequence: CDR1 MDHEN, CDR2 SYDVKM. CDR3 residues: CASSPFQGRGDTEAFF. In DNA, the CDR3 is TGTGCCAGCAGTCCGTTCCAGGGAAGAGGGGATACTGAAGCTTTCTTT.

V usage is TRBV7-9 and J usage is TRBJ1-4; maybe TRBD1 (5 bases). Germline V gene data show CDR1 as SEHNR and CDR2 as FQNEAQ (reference sequence). The CDR3 runs to 14 residues. Trimming took off 5 bases at V and 7 bases at J, with 14 bases between the two ends. CDR3 region: CASSPTQGSEKLFF. DNA of the CDR3: TGTGCCAGCAGCCCGACCCAGGGAAGTGAAAAACTGTTTTTT.

This clonotype was seen ten or more times. CDR3 protein: CASSLSGAGGLTDTQYF. The CDR3 nucleotides are TGTGCCAGCAGCTTATCTGGCGCGGGAGGACTCACAGATACGCAGTATTTT. The rearrangement uses TRBV7-3 and TRBJ2-3; 8 positions agree with TRBD2. Unmatched junction bases numbered 9, after V lost 2 bases and J lost 2 bases. The germline V gene has CDR1 SGHTA and CDR2 FQGTGA. This CDR3 spans 17 amino acids.

This clonotype was detected only a few times. V usage is TRBV19 and J usage is TRBJ2-2; a possible D gene is TRBD2 (6 bases). V lost 4 bases and J lost 4, with 16 bases in between. Germline CDR1 reads LNHDA; CDR2 reads SQIVND (reference sequence). The CDR3 is 16 residues long. The CDR3 coding sequence is TGTGCCAGTAGTACCAGACTAGTTGGTTCCACCGGGGAGCTGTTTTTT. As protein: CASSTRLVGSTGELFF.

This clonotype has at least ten counts. The J gene is TRBJ2-1, the V gene TRBV27, with D perhaps matching TRBD2 (7 bases). The CDR3 consists of 21 residues. The germline gives CDR1 MNHEY, CDR2 SMNVEV (reference sequence). Trimming removed 7 bases from V and 2 bases from J, with 33 bases in between. Written as DNA, the CDR3 is TGTGCCAGCACTCCCCTAAGGGGGGGGCGAACCGACGACGGACCCTACAATGAGCAGTTCTTC. Its translation is CASTPLRGGRTDDGPYNEQFF.

This clonotype has just a few counts. This chain uses TRBV7-9 with TRBJ1-3, with 9 bases that match TRBD1. Germline CDR1 SEHNR, CDR2 FQNEAQ (reference sequence). The CDR3 loop spans 19 amino acids. V was pared by 4 bases and J by 0 bases, with 13 bases of the junction left unmatched. This chain's CDR3 is CASSSPGQGRPISGNTIYF. CDR3 DNA: TGTGCCAGCAGCTCACCGGGACAGGGCCGTCCAATCTCTGGAAACACCATATATTTT.